Below, 18 T cell receptor beta chains from the same sample are listed, as sequenced in a study of cytomegalovirus exposure and HLA in healthy donors. Primers included in the PCR were 60 Vbeta and 13 Jbeta primers. Profiled with immunoSEQ multiplex PCR; TCRdb holds only in-frame clones, not every one. Of some 150,000 clones in the sample, about 84% were seen once. The source material was PBMCs. The receptors come from a male donor in good health and CMV-seronegative.

The chain couples TRBV9 to TRBJ2-1; D might be TRBD1 (6 bases). CDR3 length equals 13 residues. Germline-derived CDR1 and CDR2 are SGDLS and YYNGEE. V was cut by 2 bases and J by 16 bases, with 19 bases left in between. The CDR3 DNA sequence: TGTGCCAGCAGCGTTGGGGGCGCGACGCAATTCTTCTTC. This translates into CASSVGGATQFFF.

The chain is built from TRBV7-3 and TRBJ2-6, with D uncertain. The CDR3 spans 16 residues. V was cut by 2 bases and J by 0 bases, with 8 bases left in between. Germline V gene data show CDR1 as SGHTA and CDR2 as FQGTGA. The DNA of the CDR3 is TGTGCCAGCAGCTTAGACGGGTTCTCTGGGGCCAACGTCCTGACTTTC. Translation gives CASSLDGFSGANVLTF.

Only a few counts were recorded for this clone. This sequence joins TRBV19 and TRBJ1-2; D might be TRBD1 (6 bases). Per the germline V gene, CDR1 is LNHDA and CDR2 is SQIVND (reference sequence). Trimming pared 10 bases from V and 5 bases from J, leaving 38 bases between. The CDR3 is 20 amino acids. The CDR3 reads CATFSMKTGTETPGEYGYTF. The CDR3, as DNA: TGTGCCACTTTCTCGATGAAAACCGGGACGGAGACCCCAGGGGAATATGGCTACACCTTC.

This rearrangement joins TRBV9 to TRBJ2-7; a possible D gene is TRBD2 (6 bases). Looked up from germline, CDR1 is SGDLS and CDR2 is YYNGEE. Trimming stripped 2 bases from V and 2 bases from J, with 11 bases between. This CDR3 is 14 amino acids long. CDR3 in DNA: TGTGCCAGCAGCGTCGGGGACTTAACCTACGAGCAGTACTTC. The encoded protein is CASSVGDLTYEQYF.

The chain links TRBV7-3 to TRBJ2-6; D might be TRBD1 (6 bases). Germline CDR1 reads SGHTA; CDR2 reads FQGTGA. This CDR3 comprises 18 residues. The V end was cut by 6 bases, the J end by 2 bases, with 20 bases between. The CDR3 DNA sequence: TGTGCCAGCAGGGATCCCACAGGGTTTGGAGCTGGGGCCAACGTCCTGACTTTC. Protein: CASRDPTGFGAGANVLTF. Full variable domain (missing parts from reference TRBV7-3 and TRBJ2-6): GAGVSQTPSNKVTEKGKYVELRCDPISGHTALYWYRQSLGQGPEFLIYFQGTGAADDSGLPNDRFFAVRPEGSVSTLKIQRTERGDSAVYLCASRDPTGFGAGANVLTFGAGSRLTVL.

The V gene is TRBV5-1, the J gene TRBJ2-1; TRBD2 aligns across 9 bases. CDR1 and CDR2 (germline): SGHRS, YFSETQ. The CDR3 contains 15 residues. Trimming at V came to 3 bases and at J to 0 bases, leaving 1 base not matched to a gene. The CDR3 DNA is TGCGCCAGCAGCTCGACTAGCGGCTCCTACAATGAGCAGTTCTTC. Its translation is CASSSTSGSYNEQFF. The whole variable domain, filled in from reference TRBV5-1 and TRBJ2-1, reads KAGVTQTPRYLIKTRGQQVTLSCSPISGHRSVSWYQQTPGQGLQFLFEYFSETQRNKGNFPGRFSGRQFSNSRSEMNVSTLELGDSALYLCASSSTSGSYNEQFFGPGTRLTVL.

CDR3 in amino acids: CASSLGQGAFSEQYF. DNA of the CDR3: TGTGCCAGCAGCCTGGGACAGGGGGCGTTCTCCGAGCAGTACTTC. The V and J genes are TRBV7-3 and TRBJ2-7, with TRBD1 identical over 12 bases. The germline V gene encodes CDR1 SGHTA and CDR2 FQGTGA. CDR3 length: 15 amino acids. V shed 5 bases, J shed 6 bases, and the junction held 8 bases outside the gene matches.

This clone has only one observation. The chain recombines TRBV11-2 with TRBJ1-6, with 7 bases lining up with TRBD1. J was trimmed by 6 bases and V by 6 bases; bases with no gene match: 8. CDR3 length equals 15 residues. Germline CDR1 is SGHAT and CDR2 is FQNNGV. This CDR3 reads CASRKPGQRNSPLHF. The CDR3 DNA is TGTGCCAGCAGGAAACCGGGACAGCGTAATTCACCCCTCCACTTT.

This sequence joins TRBV19 and TRBJ2-3; TRBD1 might be the D (6 bases). CDR3 length equals 15 residues. Trimming stripped 3 bases from V and 4 bases from J, with 14 bases between. Germline V lookup: CDR1 LNHDA, CDR2 SQIVND (reference sequence). The chain's CDR3 is CASSILSGAPDTQYF. The CDR3 DNA is TGTGCCAGTAGTATCCTATCAGGGGCCCCAGATACGCAGTATTTT.

A few counts support this clone. The chain recombines TRBV6-5 with TRBJ1-5; TRBD1 agrees at 9 bases. Germline V gene lookup returns CDR1 MNHEY and CDR2 SVGAGI. Trimming removed 0 bases from V and 6 bases from J; junction bases left unmatched: 3. This CDR3 is 15 amino acids long. CDR3 region: CASSYSGTGSQPQHF. CDR3 sequence (DNA): TGTGCCAGCAGTTACTCTGGGACAGGGAGTCAGCCCCAGCATTTT.

The chain carries TRBV28 and TRBJ2-3; 10 bases are shared with TRBD1. V was clipped by 6 bases and J by 4 bases; unmatched bases: 7. CDR1 and CDR2 (germline): MDHEN, SYDVKM. CDR3 size: 15 residues. The CDR3 loop is CASSTTGQGPDTQYF. The CDR3 bases are TGTGCCAGCAGCACGACGGGACAGGGGCCAGATACGCAGTATTTT.

This rearrangement joins TRBV7-2 to TRBJ2-3; TRBD1 matches 7 bases. Germline V lookup: CDR1 SGHTA, CDR2 FQGNSA. With V trimmed by 1 base and J by 3 bases, 10 bases remained unmatched. The CDR3 length is 17 residues. CDR3 in amino acids: CASSLEVRDRFTDTQYF. The CDR3 DNA reads TGTGCCAGCAGCTTAGAAGTGAGGGACAGATTTACAGATACGCAGTATTTT.

In its sample, this clone was seen a few times. The chain has TRBV28 and TRBJ2-1; tentatively, D is TRBD2 (6 bases). V was pared by 4 bases and J by 7 bases, with 11 bases between. Germline V gene sequence: CDR1 MDHEN, CDR2 SYDVKM. The CDR3 covers 13 residues. The CDR3 loop is CASSSGTLNEQFF. The CDR3, as DNA: TGTGCCAGCAGTTCCGGGACTCTTAATGAGCAGTTCTTC.

V is TRBV9 and J is TRBJ1-1, with 7 bases identical to TRBD1. V was pared by 4 bases and J by 2 bases, with 5 bases of the junction left unmatched. From germline, CDR1 is SGDLS and CDR2 YYNGEE. This CDR3 contains 14 residues. The CDR3 loop is CASSPDRVNTEAFF. Here the CDR3 DNA reads TGTGCCAGCAGCCCCGACAGGGTTAACACTGAAGCTTTCTTT.

This rearrangement joins TRBV9 to TRBJ2-5; no firm D call. In germline, CDR1 is SGDLS, CDR2 YYNGEE. The germline V and J ends were trimmed by 4 bases and 4 bases, with 14 bases remaining between them. There are 14 residues in the CDR3. The CDR3 sequence: CASSPRRMGETQYF. CDR3 in DNA: TGTGCCAGCAGCCCCCGCAGGATGGGAGAGACCCAGTACTTC.

Concerning this clone: This sample also contains other DNA sequences that code for the same CDR3. This sequence joins TRBV6-5 and TRBJ1-5; 7 bases map to TRBD1. CDR1 and CDR2 (germline): MNHEY, SVGAGI. The junction had 10 bases not matched to a gene; V was cut back by 10 bases and J by 4 bases. The CDR3 length is 14 residues. The DNA for the CDR3 is TGTGCCACCGGAAGACAGGGCCCGAATCAGCCCCAGCATTTT. Its protein is CATGRQGPNQPQHF.

The chain couples TRBV12-5 to TRBJ1-4; D is possibly TRBD1 (6 bases). The CDR3 runs 15 residues. The germline gives CDR1 LGHNT, CDR2 FRNRAP. Between the trimmed V and J ends, which lost 4 bases and 6 bases, there was a span of 15 bases. Here the CDR3 reads CASGSADRWDEKLFF. The CDR3 region has the DNA TGTGCTAGTGGTTCCGCCGACAGGTGGGATGAAAAACTGTTTTTT.

This sequence joins TRBV15 and TRBJ2-7, with 9 bases aligning to TRBD1. V lost 5 bases, J lost 5 bases, and 10 bases stayed unmatched. CDR1 and CDR2 (germline): LNHNV, YYDKDF (reference sequence). This CDR3 comprises 15 residues. The CDR3 DNA sequence: TGTGCCACCAGCCCTAGGACAGGGGATGTCCACGAGCAGTACTTC. Residues: CATSPRTGDVHEQYF. The variable domain in full, completed from reference TRBV15 and TRBJ2-7, reads DAMVIQNPRYQVTQFGKPVTLSCSQTLNHNVMYWYQQKSSQAPKLLFHYYDKDFNNEADTPDNFQSRRPNTSFCFLDIRSPGLGDTAMYLCATSPRTGDVHEQYFGPGTRLTVT.